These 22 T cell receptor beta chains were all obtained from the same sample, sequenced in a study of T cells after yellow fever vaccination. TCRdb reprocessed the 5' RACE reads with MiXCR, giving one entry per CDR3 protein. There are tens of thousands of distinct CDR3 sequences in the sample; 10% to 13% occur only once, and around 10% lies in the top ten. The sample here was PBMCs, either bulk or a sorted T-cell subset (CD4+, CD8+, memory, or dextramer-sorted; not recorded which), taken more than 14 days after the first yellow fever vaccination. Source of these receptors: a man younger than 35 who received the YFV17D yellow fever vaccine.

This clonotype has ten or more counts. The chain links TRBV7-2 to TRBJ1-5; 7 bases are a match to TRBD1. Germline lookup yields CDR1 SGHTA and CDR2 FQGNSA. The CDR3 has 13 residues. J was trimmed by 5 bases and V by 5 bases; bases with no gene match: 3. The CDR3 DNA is TGTGCCAGCAGCATCAGGGGGGATCAGCCCCAGCATTTT. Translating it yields CASSIRGDQPQHF.

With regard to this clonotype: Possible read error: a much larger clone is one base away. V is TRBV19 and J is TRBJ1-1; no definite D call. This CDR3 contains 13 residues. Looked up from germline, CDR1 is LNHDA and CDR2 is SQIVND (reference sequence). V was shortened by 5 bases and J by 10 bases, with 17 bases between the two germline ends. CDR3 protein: CASSQSVSAVAFF. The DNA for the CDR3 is TGTGCCAGTAGTCAGTCTGTGAGCGCTGTAGCTTTCTTT.

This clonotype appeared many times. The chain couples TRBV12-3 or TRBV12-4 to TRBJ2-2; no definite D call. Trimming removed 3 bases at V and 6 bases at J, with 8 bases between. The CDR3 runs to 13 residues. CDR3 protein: CASSFTISGELFF. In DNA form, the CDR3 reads TGTGCCAGCAGTTTCACCATTTCCGGGGAGCTGTTTTTT.

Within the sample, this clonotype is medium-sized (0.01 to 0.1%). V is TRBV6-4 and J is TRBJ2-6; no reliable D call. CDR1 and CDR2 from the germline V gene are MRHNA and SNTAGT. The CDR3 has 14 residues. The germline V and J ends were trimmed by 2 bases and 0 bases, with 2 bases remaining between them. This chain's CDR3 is CASSDNSGANVLTF. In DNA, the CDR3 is TGTGCCAGCAGTGACAACTCTGGGGCCAACGTCCTGACTTTC.

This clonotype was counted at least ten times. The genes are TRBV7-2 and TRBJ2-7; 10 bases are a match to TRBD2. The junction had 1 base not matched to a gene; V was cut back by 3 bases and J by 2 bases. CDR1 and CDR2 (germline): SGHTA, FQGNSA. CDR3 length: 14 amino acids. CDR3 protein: CASSFSGGPYEQYV. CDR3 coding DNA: TGTGCCAGCAGCTTTAGCGGGGGGCCCTACGAGCAGTACGTC.

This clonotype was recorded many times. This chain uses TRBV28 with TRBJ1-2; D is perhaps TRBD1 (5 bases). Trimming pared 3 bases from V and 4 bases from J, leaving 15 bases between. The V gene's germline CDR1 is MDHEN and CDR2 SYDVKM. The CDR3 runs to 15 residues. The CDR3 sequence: CASSFSGRWSYGYTF. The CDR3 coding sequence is TGTGCCAGCAGTTTTTCAGGGCGATGGAGCTATGGCTACACCTTC.

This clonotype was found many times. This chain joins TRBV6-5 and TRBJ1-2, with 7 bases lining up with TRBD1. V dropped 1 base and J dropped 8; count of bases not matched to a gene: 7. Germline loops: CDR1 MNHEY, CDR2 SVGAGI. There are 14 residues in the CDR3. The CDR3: CASSYWDSPKGYTF. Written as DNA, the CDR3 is TGTGCCAGCAGTTACTGGGACAGTCCAAAAGGCTACACCTTC.

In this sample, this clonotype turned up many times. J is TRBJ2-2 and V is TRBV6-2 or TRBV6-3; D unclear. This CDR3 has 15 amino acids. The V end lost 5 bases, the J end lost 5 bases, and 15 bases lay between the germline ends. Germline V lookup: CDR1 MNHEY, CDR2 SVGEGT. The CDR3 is CASSPPNLLTGELFF. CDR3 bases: TGTGCCAGCAGTCCTCCAAATTTACTTACCGGGGAGCTGTTTTTT.

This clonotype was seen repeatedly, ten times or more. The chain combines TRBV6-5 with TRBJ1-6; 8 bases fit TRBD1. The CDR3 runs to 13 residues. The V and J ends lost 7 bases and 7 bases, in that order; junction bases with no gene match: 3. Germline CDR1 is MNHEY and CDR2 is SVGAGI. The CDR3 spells CASKDRVNSPLHF. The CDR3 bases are TGTGCCAGCAAGGACAGGGTAAATTCACCCCTCCACTTT.

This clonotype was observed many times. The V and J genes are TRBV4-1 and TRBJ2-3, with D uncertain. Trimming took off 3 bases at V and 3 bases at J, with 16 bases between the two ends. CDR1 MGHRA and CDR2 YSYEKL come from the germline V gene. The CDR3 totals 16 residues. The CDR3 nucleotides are TGCGCCAGCAGCCACCTAGGCCAGTGGATAACAGATACGCAGTATTTT. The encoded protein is CASSHLGQWITDTQYF.

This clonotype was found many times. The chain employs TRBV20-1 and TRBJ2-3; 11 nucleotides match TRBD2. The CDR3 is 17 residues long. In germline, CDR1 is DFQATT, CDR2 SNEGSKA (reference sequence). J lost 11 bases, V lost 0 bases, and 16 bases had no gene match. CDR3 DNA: TGCAGTGCTAGAGAGTGGCTAGGGTCTAGCGGGGGGCCGTTGCAGTATTTT. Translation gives CSAREWLGSSGGPLQYF.

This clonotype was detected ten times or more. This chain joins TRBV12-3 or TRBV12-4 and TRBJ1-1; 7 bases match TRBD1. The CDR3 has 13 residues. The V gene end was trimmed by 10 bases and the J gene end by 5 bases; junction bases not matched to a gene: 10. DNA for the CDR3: TGTGCCACGCTGGCGACAGGGATGACTGAAGCTTTCTTT. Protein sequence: CATLATGMTEAFF.

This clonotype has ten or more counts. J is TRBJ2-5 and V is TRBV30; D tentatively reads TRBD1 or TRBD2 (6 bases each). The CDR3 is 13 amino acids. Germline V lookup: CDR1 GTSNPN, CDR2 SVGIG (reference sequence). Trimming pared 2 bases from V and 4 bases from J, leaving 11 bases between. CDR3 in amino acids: CAWSRKGGETQYF. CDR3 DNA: TGTGCCTGGAGTAGAAAGGGGGGAGAGACCCAGTACTTC.

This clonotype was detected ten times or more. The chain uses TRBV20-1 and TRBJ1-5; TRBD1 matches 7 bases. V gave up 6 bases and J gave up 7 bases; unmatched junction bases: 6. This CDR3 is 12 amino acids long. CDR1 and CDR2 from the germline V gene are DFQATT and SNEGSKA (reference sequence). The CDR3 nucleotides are TGCAGTGCCCTTACAGGGGTACAGCCCCAGCATTTT. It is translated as CSALTGVQPQHF.

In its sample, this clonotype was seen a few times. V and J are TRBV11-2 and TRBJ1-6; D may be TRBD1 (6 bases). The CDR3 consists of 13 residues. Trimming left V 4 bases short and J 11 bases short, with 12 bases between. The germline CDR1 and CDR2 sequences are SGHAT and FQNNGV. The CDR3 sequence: CASSSYRETPLHF. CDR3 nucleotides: TGTGCCAGCAGCTCTTACAGGGAAACACCCCTCCACTTT.

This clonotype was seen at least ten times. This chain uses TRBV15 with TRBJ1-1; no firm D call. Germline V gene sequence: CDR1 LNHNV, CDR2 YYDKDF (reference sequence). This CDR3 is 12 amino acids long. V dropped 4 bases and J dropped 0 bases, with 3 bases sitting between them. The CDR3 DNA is TGTGCCACCAGCAATATGAACACTGAAGCTTTCTTT. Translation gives CATSNMNTEAFF. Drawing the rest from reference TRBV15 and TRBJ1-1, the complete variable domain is DAMVIQNPRYQVTQFGKPVTLSCSQTLNHNVMYWYQQKSSQAPKLLFHYYDKDFNNEADTPDNFQSRRPNTSFCFLDIRSPGLGDTAMYLCATSNMNTEAFFGQGTRLTVV.

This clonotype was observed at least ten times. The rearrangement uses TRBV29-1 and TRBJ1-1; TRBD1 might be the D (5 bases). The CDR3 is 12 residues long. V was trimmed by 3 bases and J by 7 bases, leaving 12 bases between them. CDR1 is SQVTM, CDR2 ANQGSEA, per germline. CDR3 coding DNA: TGCAGCGTTGATAACACAGGTCTTGAAGCTTTCTTT. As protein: CSVDNTGLEAFF.

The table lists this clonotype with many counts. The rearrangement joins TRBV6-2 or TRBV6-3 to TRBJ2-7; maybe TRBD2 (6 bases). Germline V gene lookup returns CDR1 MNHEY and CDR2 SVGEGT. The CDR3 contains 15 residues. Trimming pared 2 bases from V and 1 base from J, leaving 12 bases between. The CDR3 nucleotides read TGTGCCAGCAGTTACGCGCCGGGGGTTTCCTACGAGCAGTACGTC. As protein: CASSYAPGVSYEQYV.

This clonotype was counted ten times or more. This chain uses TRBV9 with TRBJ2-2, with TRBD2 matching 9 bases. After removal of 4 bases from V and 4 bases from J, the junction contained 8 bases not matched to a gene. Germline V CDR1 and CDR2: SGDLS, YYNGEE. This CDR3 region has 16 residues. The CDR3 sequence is CASSPSTSGVTGELFF. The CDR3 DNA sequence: TGTGCCAGCAGCCCCTCGACTAGCGGTGTCACCGGGGAGCTGTTTTTT.

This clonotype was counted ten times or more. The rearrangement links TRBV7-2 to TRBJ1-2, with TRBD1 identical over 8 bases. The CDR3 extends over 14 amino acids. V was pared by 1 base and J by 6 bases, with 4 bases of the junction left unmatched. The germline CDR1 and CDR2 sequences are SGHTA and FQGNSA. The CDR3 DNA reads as TGTGCCAGCAGCTTAGGCCGGACAGGGCATGGCTACACCTTC. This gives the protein CASSLGRTGHGYTF.

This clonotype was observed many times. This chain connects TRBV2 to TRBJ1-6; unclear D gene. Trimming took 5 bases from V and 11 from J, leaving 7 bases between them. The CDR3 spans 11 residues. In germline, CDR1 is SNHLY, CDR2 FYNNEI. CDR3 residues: CASSQLAPLHF. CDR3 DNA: TGTGCCAGCAGTCAGTTAGCACCCCTCCACTTT.

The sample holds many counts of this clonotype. Written as DNA, the CDR3 is TGTGCCAGCAGCGCAGGACTAGCGGGGGCAGATACGCAGTATTTT. Translating gives CASSAGLAGADTQYF. V gene TRBV9 combines with J gene TRBJ2-3; 13 bases agree with TRBD2. The V segment lost 3 bases and the J segment 4 bases; nucleotides outside the gene matches: 2. This CDR3 comprises 15 residues. CDR1 is SGDLS, CDR2 YYNGEE, per germline.